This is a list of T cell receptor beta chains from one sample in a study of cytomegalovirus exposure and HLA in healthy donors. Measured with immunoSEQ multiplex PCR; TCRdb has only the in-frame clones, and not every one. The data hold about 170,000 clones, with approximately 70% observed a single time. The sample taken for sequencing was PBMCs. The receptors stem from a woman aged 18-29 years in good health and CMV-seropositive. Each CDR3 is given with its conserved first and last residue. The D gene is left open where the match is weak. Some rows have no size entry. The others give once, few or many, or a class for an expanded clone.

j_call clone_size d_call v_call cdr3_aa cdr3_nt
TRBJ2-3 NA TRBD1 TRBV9 CASAGGPGDTQYF TGTGCCAGTGCAGGGGGCCCGGGTGATACGCAGTATTTT
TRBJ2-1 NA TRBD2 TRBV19 CASRKASGPPYNEQFF TGTGCCAGTAGGAAGGCTAGCGGGCCCCCCTACAATGAGCAGTTCTTC
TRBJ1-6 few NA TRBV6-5 CASRRPGDGNSPLHF TGTGCCAGCAGACGCCCCGGGGATGGTAATTCACCCCTCCACTTT
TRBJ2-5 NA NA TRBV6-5 CASSWGHRGETQYF TGTGCCAGCAGTTGGGGTCACCGAGGGGAGACCCAGTACTTC
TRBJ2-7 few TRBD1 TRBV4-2 CASSPDRKYEQYF TGTGCCAGCAGCCCGGACAGGAAATACGAGCAGTACTTC
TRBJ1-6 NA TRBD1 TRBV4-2 CASSQLTGDNSPLHF TGTGCCAGCAGCCAACTGACAGGGGATAATTCACCCCTCCACTTT
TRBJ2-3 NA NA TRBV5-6 CASSPSTDTQYF TGTGCCAGCAGCCCGAGCACAGATACGCAGTATTTT
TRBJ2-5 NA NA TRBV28 CASSLTQMIQETQYF TGTGCCAGCAGTTTAACACAGATGATCCAAGAGACCCAGTACTTC
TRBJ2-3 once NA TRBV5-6 CASSLEQGRTDTQYF TGTGCCAGCAGCTTGGAACAGGGCCGCACAGATACGCAGTATTTT
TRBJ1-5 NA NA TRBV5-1 CASSLEGVSNQPQHF TGCGCCAGCAGCTTGGAGGGGGTGAGCAATCAGCCCCAGCATTTT
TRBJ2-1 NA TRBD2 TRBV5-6 CASSLRGGYNEQFF TGTGCCAGCAGCTTACGGGGGGGGTACAATGAGCAGTTCTTC
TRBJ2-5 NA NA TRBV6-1 CASTLTRYQETQYF TGTGCCAGCACCTTGACTAGGTACCAAGAGACCCAGTACTTC
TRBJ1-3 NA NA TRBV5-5 CASSLERSSGNTIYF TGTGCCAGCAGCTTGGAAAGGAGCTCTGGAAACACCATATATTTT
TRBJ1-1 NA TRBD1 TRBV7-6 CASSLEGTGGMDTEAFF TGTGCCAGCAGCTTAGAAGGGACAGGGGGCATGGACACTGAAGCTTTCTTT
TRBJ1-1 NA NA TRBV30 CAWRPGQNTEAFF TGTGCCTGGCGACCGGGACAGAACACTGAAGCTTTCTTT
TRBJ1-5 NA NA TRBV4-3 CASSQGTDQPQHF TGCGCCAGCAGCCAAGGGACAGATCAGCCCCAGCATTTT
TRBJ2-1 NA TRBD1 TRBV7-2 CASSLNRQGARNEQFF TGTGCCAGCAGCTTAAATCGACAGGGGGCGCGCAATGAGCAGTTCTTC
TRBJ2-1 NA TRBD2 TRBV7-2 CASSPLVGREGEQFF TGTGCCAGCAGCCCCTTAGTTGGGAGGGAGGGTGAGCAGTTCTTC
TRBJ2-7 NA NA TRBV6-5 CASSYTPGGGGHEQYF TGTGCCAGCAGTTACACCCCCGGGGGCGGGGGCCACGAGCAGTACTTC
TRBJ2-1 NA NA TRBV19 CASSTQPRDSTYNEQFF TGTGCCAGTAGTACGCAGCCCCGGGACTCTACCTACAATGAGCAGTTCTTC
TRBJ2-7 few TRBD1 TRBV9 CASSKQTGGLTAPYEQYF TGTGCCAGCAGCAAACAGACAGGGGGGCTAACCGCCCCCTACGAGCAGTACTTC
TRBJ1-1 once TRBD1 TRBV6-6 CASSQTQQGGTEAFF TGTGCCAGCAGTCAGACCCAACAGGGGGGTACTGAAGCTTTCTTT
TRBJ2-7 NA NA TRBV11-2 CASSFGMVGQQTF TGTGCCAGCAGCTTCGGGATGGTGGGACAACAGACTTTC
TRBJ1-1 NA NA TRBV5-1 CASSPRMVQTEAFF TGCGCCAGCAGCCCCCGGATGGTACAGACTGAAGCTTTCTTT
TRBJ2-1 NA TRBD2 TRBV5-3 CARSYGERGGPDEQFF TGTGCCAGAAGCTATGGGGAGCGGGGGGGCCCCGATGAGCAGTTCTTC
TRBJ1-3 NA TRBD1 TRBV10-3 CAISKQGVGNTIYF TGTGCCATCAGCAAACAGGGGGTTGGAAACACCATATATTTT
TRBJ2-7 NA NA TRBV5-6 CASSFQGSYEQYF TGTGCCAGCAGCTTTCAGGGCTCCTACGAGCAGTACTTC
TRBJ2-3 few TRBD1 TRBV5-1 CASSFGTGGSDTQYF TGCGCCAGCAGCTTCGGGACAGGGGGTTCAGATACGCAGTATTTT